The entry that follows covers one TCR beta chain sequence. These data originate in a study of blood T cell repertoires in COVID-19. Across the whole study: Material from acute and convalescent COVID-19 was sourced from the United States, Italy and Spain.

Sequencing was performed with immunoSEQ multiplex PCR; in TCRdb, only in-frame clones are kept and a portion is missing. The sample records 150,000 to 200,000 clones, around 92% being singletons. The germline gives CDR1 LNHDA, CDR2 SQIVND (reference sequence). V was shortened by 1 base and J by 3 bases, with 10 bases between the two germline ends. The CDR3 contains 15 residues. The chain is built from TRBV19 and TRBJ2-1; D perhaps matches TRBD2 (5 bases). The material sequenced was PBMCs or T cells enriched from blood (not recorded which). This TCR came from a woman aged 18 to 35 who had recovered from COVID-19. CDR3 in amino acids: CASSIGPSIYNEQFF. CDR3 coding DNA: TGTGCCAGTAGTATAGGTCCTAGCATCTACAATGAGCAGTTCTTC.